The entry below describes one TCR beta chain. This entry belongs to a study of Ad26.COV2.S vaccination and SARS-CoV-2 variants. Repertoires were generated with immunoSEQ multiplex PCR, while TCRdb's copy carries only in-frame clones and drops some. The table records around 300,000 clones, around 89% of them present only once. V lost 2 bases and J 4 bases, leaving 17 bases between the germline ends. The CDR3 sequence is 17 residues long. Germline lookup yields CDR1 LNHDA and CDR2 SQIVND (reference sequence). As to treatment: some 20 received Ad26.COV2.S at low or high dose, single or two shots; a few received placebo; per-sample allocation not given. Specimens were obtained on day 63 following the first vaccine or placebo injection.

The chain combines TRBV19 with TRBJ2-2; D gene uncertain. This TCR came from a person aged 18-65 years who received the Ad26.COV2.S COVID-19 vaccine or a placebo. Sequenced material: peripheral blood, taken in a trial of Ad26.COV2.S vaccine versus placebo. This CDR3 is CASSIFNPLASTGELFF. The CDR3, as DNA: TGTGCCAGTAGTATATTTAACCCCCTCGCTAGCACCGGGGAGCTGTTTTTT.